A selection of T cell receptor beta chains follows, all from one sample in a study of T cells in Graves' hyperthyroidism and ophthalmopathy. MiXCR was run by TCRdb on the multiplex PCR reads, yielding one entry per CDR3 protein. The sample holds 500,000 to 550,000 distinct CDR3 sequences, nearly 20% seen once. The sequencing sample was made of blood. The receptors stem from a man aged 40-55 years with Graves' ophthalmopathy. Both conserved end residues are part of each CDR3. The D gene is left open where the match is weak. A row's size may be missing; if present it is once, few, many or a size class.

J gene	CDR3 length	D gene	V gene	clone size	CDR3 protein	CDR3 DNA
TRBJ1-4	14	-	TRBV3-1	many	CASSHGRTHEKLFF	TGTGCCAGCAGTCACGGGAGGACACATGAAAAACTGTTTTTT
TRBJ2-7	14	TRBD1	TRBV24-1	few	CATSEGQVPGEQYF	TGTGCCACCAGTGAAGGACAGGTTCCTGGCGAGCAGTACTTC
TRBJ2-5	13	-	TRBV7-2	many	CASSFYSQETQYF	TGTGCCAGCAGCTTTTACTCTCAAGAGACCCAGTACTTC
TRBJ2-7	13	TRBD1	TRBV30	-	CAWARQGPHEQYF	TGTGCCTGGGCAAGACAGGGGCCCCACGAGCAGTACTTC
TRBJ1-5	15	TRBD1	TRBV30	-	CAWSQDRGLHQPQHF	TGTGCCTGGAGTCAAGACAGGGGGCTGCATCAGCCCCAGCATTTT
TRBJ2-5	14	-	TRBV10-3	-	CAISTGQTTETQYF	TGTGCCATCAGCACCGGGCAAACTACAGAGACCCAGTACTTC
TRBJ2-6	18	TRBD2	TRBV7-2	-	CASSFSLAGYAGANVLTF	TGTGCCAGCAGCTTTTCCTTAGCGGGGTACGCTGGGGCCAACGTCCTGACTTTC
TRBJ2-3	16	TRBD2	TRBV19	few	CASSLEGLAGTDTQYF	TGTGCCAGTAGTTTGGAGGGACTAGCAGGCACAGATACGCAGTATTTT
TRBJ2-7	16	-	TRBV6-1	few	CASSADRGRFTYEQYF	TGTGCCAGCAGCGCGGACCGGGGTCGGTTTACCTACGAGCAGTACTTC
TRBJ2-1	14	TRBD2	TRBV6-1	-	CASSSGTSNNEQFF	TGTGCCAGCAGTTCCGGGACTAGCAACAATGAGCAGTTCTTC
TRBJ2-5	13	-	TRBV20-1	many	CSAPEGGGETQYF	TGCAGTGCCCCTGAGGGGGGGGGAGAGACCCAGTACTTC
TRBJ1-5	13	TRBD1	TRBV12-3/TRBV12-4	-	CASSRGGFQPQHF	TGTGCCAGCAGTCGAGGGGGCTTTCAGCCCCAGCATTTT
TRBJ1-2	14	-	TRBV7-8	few	CASSLGRFNYGYTF	TGTGCCAGCAGCTTAGGCAGGTTTAACTATGGCTACACCTTC
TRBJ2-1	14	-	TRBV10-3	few	CAISDRVTYNEQFF	TGTGCCATCAGTGACAGGGTCACCTACAATGAGCAGTTCTTC
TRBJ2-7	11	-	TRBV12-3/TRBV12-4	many	CASSFSYEQYF	TGTGCCAGCAGCTTCTCCTACGAGCAGTACTTC
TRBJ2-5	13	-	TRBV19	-	CASSSVIQETQYF	TGTGCCAGTAGTAGCGTAATCCAAGAGACCCAGTACTTC
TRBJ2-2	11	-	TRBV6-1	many	CASRDVGELFF	TGTGCCAGCAGAGACGTCGGGGAGCTGTTTTTT
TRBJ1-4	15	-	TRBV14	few	CASSQVTGPYEKLFF	TGTGCCAGCAGCCAAGTAACAGGGCCTTATGAAAAACTGTTTTTT
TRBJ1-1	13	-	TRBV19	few	CASMTELNTEAFF	TGTGCCAGTATGACGGAGTTGAACACTGAAGCTTTCTTT
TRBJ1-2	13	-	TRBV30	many	CAWSDTGRDGYTF	TGTGCCTGGAGTGATACAGGGAGGGATGGCTACACCTTC
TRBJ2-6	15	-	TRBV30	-	CAWSVGGSGANVLTF	TGTGCCTGGAGTGTAGGGGGCTCTGGGGCCAACGTCCTGACTTTC
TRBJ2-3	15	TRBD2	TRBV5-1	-	CASSLGAGGPDTQYF	TGCGCCAGCAGCTTGGGGGCGGGAGGGCCAGATACGCAGTATTTT
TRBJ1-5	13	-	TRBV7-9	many	CASSFAGGQPQHF	TGTGCCAGCAGCTTCGCGGGAGGACAGCCCCAGCATTTT
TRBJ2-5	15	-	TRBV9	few	CASSVGAGGGETQYF	TGTGCCAGCAGCGTTGGAGCAGGGGGAGGAGAGACCCAGTACTTC
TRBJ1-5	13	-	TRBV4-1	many	CASSQGTNQPQHF	TGCGCCAGCAGCCAAGGGACCAATCAGCCCCAGCATTTT
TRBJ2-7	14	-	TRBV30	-	CAWSRDRQRDEQYF	TGTGCCTGGAGCCGGGACCGTCAACGGGACGAGCAGTACTTC
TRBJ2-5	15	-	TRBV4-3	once	CASSQGLGPHETQYF	TGCGCCAGCAGCCAAGGCCTCGGGCCGCACGAGACCCAGTACTTC
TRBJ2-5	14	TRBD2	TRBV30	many	CAWRVGLAGETQYF	TGTGCCTGGAGGGTCGGACTAGCGGGAGAGACCCAGTACTTC
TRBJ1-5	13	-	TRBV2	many	CASSRRQLQPQHF	TGTGCCAGCAGTAGGAGACAGCTTCAGCCCCAGCATTTT
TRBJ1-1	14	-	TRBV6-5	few	CASSYRGGDTEAFF	TGTGCCAGCAGTTACCGAGGGGGGGACACTGAAGCTTTCTTT
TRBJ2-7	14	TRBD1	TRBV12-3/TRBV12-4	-	CASTGQGKSSEQYF	TGTGCCAGCACCGGACAGGGGAAATCGAGTGAGCAGTACTTC
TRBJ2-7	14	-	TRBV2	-	CASSLGRYSYEQYF	TGTGCCAGCAGCCTGGGACGGTACTCCTACGAGCAGTACTTC
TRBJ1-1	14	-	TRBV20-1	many	CSAKPDNLLYLAFF	TGCAGTGCAAAACCCGACAACCTCCTTTATCTGGCTTTCTTT
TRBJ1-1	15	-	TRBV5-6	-	CASSDFGGVNTEAFF	TGTGCCAGCAGCGACTTTGGGGGAGTCAACACTGAAGCTTTCTTT
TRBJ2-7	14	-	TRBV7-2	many	CASSSNPSGYEQYF	TGTGCCAGCAGCTCTAACCCCAGCGGCTACGAGCAGTACTTC
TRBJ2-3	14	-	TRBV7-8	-	CASSSVTDTDTQYF	TGTGCCAGCAGCTCCGTGACAGACACAGATACGCAGTATTTT
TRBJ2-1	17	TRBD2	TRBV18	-	CASSPILAGSSYNEQFF	TGTGCCAGCTCACCAATCCTAGCGGGGAGCTCCTACAATGAGCAGTTCTTC
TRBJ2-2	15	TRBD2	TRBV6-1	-	CASSGLAGGRGELFF	TGTGCCAGCAGTGGACTAGCGGGAGGGCGTGGGGAGCTGTTTTTT
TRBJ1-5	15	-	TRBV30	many	CAWSEAGTGNQPQHF	TGTGCCTGGAGTGAAGCAGGGACTGGCAATCAGCCCCAGCATTTT
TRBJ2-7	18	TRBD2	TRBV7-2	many	CASSIRGTSGLKAVEQYF	TGTGCCAGCAGCATAAGGGGGACTAGCGGCCTAAAGGCCGTCGAGCAGTACTTC
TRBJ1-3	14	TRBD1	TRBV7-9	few	CASSTQGVGNTIYF	TGTGCCAGCAGCACACAGGGGGTTGGAAACACCATATATTTT
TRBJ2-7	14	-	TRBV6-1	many	CASSHRDKDGEQYF	TGTGCCAGCTCTCACCGGGACAAGGACGGAGAGCAGTACTTC